This TCR beta chain was captured by sequencing in a study of CD8+CD57+ T cells in acquired aplastic anemia. Whole-study context: Sorted CD4+ plus CD8+ cells gave DNA averaging about 3.2 ug. Study results and caveats: Sharing between patients and controls was observed for 25 to 30 CD8+ CDR3 sequences.

The patients chosen for sequencing had shown expansion of CD8+CD57+ cells (detected by flow cytometry). Severe acquired aplastic anemia was the diagnosis recorded for all patients. Patients had received no therapy at the time of blood sampling. TCR beta VDJ combinations and CDR3 sequences were profiled from genomic DNA. TCRdb reanalysed the reads using MiXCR and keeps one entry per CDR3 protein. The table has around 500,000 distinct CDR3 sequences, more than 25% seen once; the top ten hold approximately 0.82%. This CDR3 comprises 13 residues. Germline CDR1 reads SGHTA; CDR2 reads FQGNSA. V lost 5 bases to trimming and J lost 3 bases, with 10 bases between them. This clonotype was observed at least ten times. Its specificity is not known.

Sequencing was done on a sample of sorted CD4+, CD8+, or CD8+CD57+ T cells (not recorded which) from PBMCs. The chain carries TRBV7-2 and TRBJ2-5, with TRBD1 as a possible D gene (6 bases). The clonotype originates from a human donor with aplastic anemia. In DNA, the CDR3 is TGTGCCAGCAGCCTGAGGGGGAAAGAGACCCAGTACTTC. Amino acids: CASSLRGKETQYF.